These 9 T cell receptor beta chains originate from one sample sequenced in a study of CD8 T cells in Susac syndrome. With random hexamers, roughly 0.45 to 1 ug RNA was reverse transcribed. TCRdb re-derived calls from the immunoSEQ multiplex PCR reads in MiXCR, one entry per CDR3 protein. The table records about 120,000 distinct CDR3 sequences, roughly 90% of them present only once. Sequencing was done on a sample of CD8+ T cells from PBMCs. These receptors came from a human donor in good health.

The genes are TRBV6-1 and TRBJ2-2; a possible D gene is TRBD2 (6 bases). The CDR3 extends over 16 amino acids. Trimming removed 8 bases from V and 1 base from J, with 17 bases in between. The germline V gene encodes CDR1 MNHNS and CDR2 SASEGT. The CDR3: CASRQTGTGNTGELFF. The CDR3 DNA reads as TGTGCCAGCCGCCAAACCGGGACTGGGAACACCGGGGAGCTGTTTTTT.

CDR3 protein: CASSPRLDTEAFF. CDR3 DNA sequence: TGTGCCAGTAGTCCCAGGTTGGACACTGAAGCTTTCTTT. This sequence joins TRBV19 and TRBJ1-1, with D uncertain. Germline V gene sequence: CDR1 LNHDA, CDR2 SQIVND (reference sequence). V gave up 5 bases and J gave up 3 bases, with 10 bases separating them. The length of the CDR3 is 13 residues.

Here the CDR3 DNA reads TGTGCCAGCGACAGTTCCTACGAGCAGTACTTC. As protein: CASDSSYEQYF. V gene TRBV28 combines with J gene TRBJ2-7, with a possible D match to TRBD1 (5 bases). The germline gives CDR1 MDHEN, CDR2 SYDVKM. There are 11 residues in the CDR3. The V and J ends lost 8 bases and 1 base respectively, with 6 bases between them.

This chain connects TRBV20-1 to TRBJ2-5; the match to TRBD2 covers 14 bases. V was pared by 6 bases and J by 2 bases, with 8 bases of the junction left unmatched. CDR1 is DFQATT and CDR2 is SNEGSKA in the germline V gene (reference sequence). CDR3 length equals 16 residues. The CDR3 region is CSAKTSGGAGQETQYF. The CDR3 DNA follows: TGCAGTGCCAAGACTAGCGGGGGGGCAGGGCAAGAGACCCAGTACTTC.

This clonotype appeared a single time. V and J are TRBV5-6 and TRBJ2-1; D gene uncertain. The CDR3 covers 12 residues. Trimming cost V 4 bases and J 10 bases, with 12 bases left between them. Germline assignment: CDR1 SGHDT and CDR2 YYEEEE. CDR3 sequence (DNA): TGTGCCAGCAGCGGGTGGGTCCGGGAGCAGTTCTTC. Residues: CASSGWVREQFF.

The gene calls are TRBV7-2 and TRBJ1-2; 7 positions match TRBD1. Germline lookup yields CDR1 SGHTA and CDR2 FQGNSA. J gave up 8 bases and V 5 bases, and 11 bases lay outside the gene matches. The length of the CDR3 is 14 residues. The CDR3 coding sequence is TGTGCCAGCAGCACGGACAGGACCCGGGGAGGCTACACCTTC. Translated, it gives CASSTDRTRGGYTF.

The chain combines TRBV4-3 with TRBJ1-5; TRBD1 matches at 12 bases. V lost 4 bases and J lost 5; bases outside the gene matches: 3. The germline CDR1 and CDR2 sequences are LGHNA and YSLEER. This CDR3 spans 15 amino acids. In DNA, the CDR3 is TGCGCCAGCAGCCGGGACAGGGGGCTGGATCAGCCCCAGCATTTT. Translating it yields CASSRDRGLDQPQHF.

The V and J genes are TRBV20-1 and TRBJ2-3; 7 bases map to TRBD1. V gave up 4 bases and J gave up 0 bases; unmatched junction bases: 16. The CDR3 runs to 18 residues. Per germline, CDR1 DFQATT and CDR2 SNEGSKA (reference sequence). The CDR3 protein is CSANHATDRVLSTDTQYF. CDR3 DNA sequence: TGCAGTGCTAACCACGCCACCGACAGGGTCCTCAGCACAGATACGCAGTATTTT.

The chain employs TRBV29-1 and TRBJ1-1; D is unclear. This CDR3 has 13 residues. CDR1 and CDR2 from the germline V gene are SQVTM and ANQGSEA. Trimming removed 7 bases at V and 3 bases at J, with 15 bases between. The CDR3 protein is CSAVRRIDTEAFF. In nucleotides, the CDR3 is TGCAGCGCCGTCCGGAGAATCGACACTGAAGCTTTCTTT.